This entry concerns a single TCR beta chain. Its antigen is as yet unknown. This entry comes from a study of T cell responses to AZD1222 COVID-19 vaccine. Study outcomes and limitations: The study sampled repertoires only after the peak T cell response. Compared with day 0, the breadth and depth of the Spike-specific TCR repertoire rose significantly after two doses of AZD1222.

TCRdb keeps only in-frame clones here, not all; method: immunoSEQ multiplex PCR. The sample yields more than 140,000 clones, around 89% seen once. Between the trimmed V and J ends, which lost 1 base and 6 bases, there was a span of 9 bases. The germline V gene encodes CDR1 KGHSH and CDR2 LQKENI. The CDR3 contains 13 residues. This material consisted of peripheral blood, taken on day 0 of MenACWY control vaccination. V is TRBV18 and J is TRBJ1-2; D is undetermined. The sequence was collected from an adult in good health. The CDR3 spells CASSPRVQDGYTF. The DNA of the CDR3 is TGTGCCAGCTCACCACGGGTGCAGGATGGCTACACCTTC.